This T cell receptor (beta chain) was profiled in a study of radiotherapy plus CTLA-4 blockade in lung cancer. Overall study results and limits: TCR clones of tumor origin grew in blood after radiotherapy plus ipilimumab. In blood, early T cell clone dynamics reportedly predicted response best, together with interferon-beta.

The ends lost 6 bases at V and 5 bases at J; junction bases unmatched: 9. The CDR3 spans 15 residues. Germline V gives CDR1 SNHLY, CDR2 FYNNEI. Method: immunoSEQ multiplex PCR; TCRdb's copy keeps in-frame clones and lacks some. In the table there are some 110,000 clones, 75% to 80% of which are singletons. As to this clone: Its antigen is as yet unknown.

The sequences come from peripheral blood, collected from a patient treated with radiotherapy plus ipilimumab. This clonotype was obtained from a human donor with non-small cell lung cancer who had a partial response to radiotherapy plus ipilimumab. The rearrangement joins TRBV2 to TRBJ2-1; 8 nucleotides align to TRBD1. The CDR3 DNA follows: TGTGCCAGCAGCTCTGACAGGGGCCTTCACAATGAGCAGTTCTTC. Residues: CASSSDRGLHNEQFF.